This T cell receptor beta chain was obtained from a study of OX40 agonist ivuxolimab in advanced cancers. Study-wide results and caveats: The study found that CD8+ T cells averaged more expanded clones than CD4+. At 0.1 to 3.0 mg/kg, clonal expansion of CD4+ and CD8+ blood T cells had occurred by week 6.

The germline V gene has CDR1 SGHNT and CDR2 YYREEE (reference sequence). CDR3 size: 11 residues. V shed 4 bases and J shed 10 bases, with 11 bases lying between them. Produced via immunoSEQ multiplex PCR; TCRdb's table is partial and in-frame only. Seen here are 60,000 or so clones, 80% to 90% observed once, and the top ten hold about 4.5%. As concerns this clone: Its antigen is not known.

This material consisted of CD4+ or CD8+ T cells sorted from blood, taken in a trial of the OX40 agonist ivuxolimab. The sequence came from an adult with an advanced solid tumor such as melanoma, head and neck, liver or kidney cancer. The rearrangement uses TRBV5-4 and TRBJ1-2, with D maybe TRBD1 (5 bases). This CDR3 is CASSTQGYYTF. CDR3 nucleotides: TGTGCCAGCAGCACCCAGGGTTACTACACCTTC.